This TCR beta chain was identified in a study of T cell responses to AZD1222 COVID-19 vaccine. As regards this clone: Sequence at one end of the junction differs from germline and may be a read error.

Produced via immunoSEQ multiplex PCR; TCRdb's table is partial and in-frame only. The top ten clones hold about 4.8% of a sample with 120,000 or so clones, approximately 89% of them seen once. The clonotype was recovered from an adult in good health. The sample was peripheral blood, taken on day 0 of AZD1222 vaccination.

DNA for the CDR3: TGTGCCAGCAGCTCCGGAACCGGGACCAACTTCTTC. Its translation: CASSSGTGTNFF. The chain carries TRBV7-9 and TRBJ1-2; tentative D call: TRBD1 (5 bases). Germline V CDR1 and CDR2: SEHNR, FQNEAQ (reference sequence). The CDR3 extends over 12 amino acids.